This T cell receptor beta chain derives from a study of blood T cell repertoires in COVID-19. Germline CDR1 and CDR2: MNHEY and SVGAGI. The junction had 4 bases not matched to a gene; V was cut back by 4 bases and J by 2 bases. There are 15 residues in the CDR3. In the original processing: Counts of nucleated cells, estimated from reference gene primer amplification, were obtained. Here immunoSEQ multiplex PCR was the method, and the copy in TCRdb shows in-frame clones only, minus some. The D gene and trimming were derived from the DNA, and the V and J assignments and clone size from that table. The table lists under 250,000 clones, roughly 80% of them singletons, with roughly 3.3% in the top ten.

The chain employs TRBV6-5 and TRBJ1-2; 10 bases agree with TRBD1. The origin of this receptor is a woman in her late teens or twenties with acute or convalescent COVID-19. Specimen: peripheral blood. The CDR3: CASSWTGGWNYGYTF. In DNA form, the CDR3 reads TGTGCCAGCAGTTGGACAGGGGGTTGGAACTATGGCTACACCTTC.